Following are 8 T cell receptor beta chains from one sample sequenced in a study of OX40 agonist ivuxolimab in advanced cancers. TCRdb's table, derived via immunoSEQ multiplex PCR, lists solely in-frame clones and lacks some. The sample carries 90,000 to 100,000 clones, around nine tenths recorded once. The sequencing used CD4+ or CD8+ T cells sorted from blood, collected in a trial of the OX40 agonist ivuxolimab. These receptor sequences come from an adult with an advanced solid tumor such as melanoma, head and neck, liver or kidney cancer.

The V gene is TRBV7-8, the J gene TRBJ2-3; possibly TRBD2 for D (5 bases). The CDR3 sequence is 19 residues long. Trimming stripped 8 bases from V and 3 bases from J, with 30 bases between. Per germline, CDR1 SGHVS and CDR2 FQNEAQ. The CDR3 DNA follows: TGTGCCAGCCGAAGAACTAGTTCCGCTAATGTTGCAAATACAGATACGCAGTATTTT. Translated, it gives CASRRTSSANVANTDTQYF.

This chain uses TRBV30 with TRBJ2-1; the D is unclear. Germline-derived CDR1 and CDR2 are GTSNPN and SVGIG (reference sequence). Trimming removed 4 bases at V and 2 bases at J, with 15 bases between. This CDR3 spans 15 amino acids. The CDR3 sequence is CAWKTGLGAYNEQFF. CDR3 DNA sequence: TGTGCCTGGAAGACTGGGCTGGGTGCCTACAATGAGCAGTTCTTC. Together with reference TRBV30 and TRBJ2-1, the CDR3 gives the full variable domain: SQTIHQWPATLVQPVGSPLSLECTVEGTSNPNLYWYRQAAGRGLQLLFYSVGIGQISSEVPQNLSASRPQDRQFILSSKKLLLSDSGFYLCAWKTGLGAYNEQFFGPGTRLTVL.

The V gene is TRBV7-9, the J gene TRBJ1-2; D possibly corresponds to TRBD1 (6 bases). V lost 5 bases to trimming and J lost 6 bases, with 10 bases between them. Germline CDR1 and CDR2: SEHNR and FQNEAQ (reference sequence). The CDR3 has 12 amino acids. The CDR3 here is CASSPTGNGYTF. The CDR3 nucleotides are TGTGCCAGCAGCCCAACAGGGAATGGCTACACCTTC. The full variable domain, completed using reference TRBV7-9 and TRBJ1-2, is DTGVSQNPRHKITKRGQNVTFRCDPISEHNRLYWYRQTLGQGPEFLTYFQNEAQLEKSRLLSDRFSAERPKGSFSTLEIQRTEQGDSAMYLCASSPTGNGYTFGSGTRLTVV.

The rearrangement joins TRBV28 to TRBJ1-3; no clear D. Trimming left V 6 bases short and J 2 bases short, with 14 bases between. The CDR3 is made up of 15 amino acids. Germline assignment: CDR1 MDHEN and CDR2 SYDVKM. The CDR3, as DNA: TGTGCCAGCAGCCTCGGGCGAGCTACTGGAAACACCATATATTTT. This encodes CASSLGRATGNTIYF.

The rearrangement links TRBV15 to TRBJ2-5; 9 bases fit TRBD2. Germline loops: CDR1 LNHNV, CDR2 YYDKDF (reference sequence). CDR3 length equals 16 residues. The ends lost 1 base at V and 1 base at J; junction bases unmatched: 4. The CDR3, as DNA: TGTGCCACCAGCAGAGGGGGTAGCGGGAGCCAAGAGACCCAGTACTTC. This codes for CATSRGGSGSQETQYF.

The rearrangement links TRBV5-1 to TRBJ1-1; 8 nucleotides align to TRBD1. After removal of 0 bases from V and 4 bases from J, the junction contained 5 bases not matched to a gene. This CDR3 has 15 residues. The V gene's germline CDR1 is SGHRS and CDR2 YFSETQ. The CDR3 here is CASSLGPGGTTEAFF. The CDR3 DNA is TGCGCCAGCAGCTTGGGCCCAGGGGGCACCACTGAAGCTTTCTTT.

The V call is TRBV9, the J call TRBJ1-4; tentative D call: TRBD1 (6 bases). Germline CDR1 and CDR2: SGDLS and YYNGEE. The CDR3 contains 13 residues. V lost 7 bases and J lost 5, with 12 bases in between. Here the CDR3 reads CASGGPRNEKLFF. Written as DNA, the CDR3 is TGTGCCAGCGGGGGCCCTCGGAATGAAAAACTGTTTTTT.

This chain links TRBV5-1 with TRBJ2-1; D not certain. This CDR3 has 15 residues. Per germline, CDR1 SGHRS and CDR2 YFSETQ. The ends were cut back, 0 bases at V and 1 base at J, with 8 bases in the middle. CDR3 sequence reads: CASSLVADSYNEQFF. The CDR3 DNA sequence: TGCGCCAGCAGCTTGGTAGCAGATTCCTACAATGAGCAGTTCTTC.